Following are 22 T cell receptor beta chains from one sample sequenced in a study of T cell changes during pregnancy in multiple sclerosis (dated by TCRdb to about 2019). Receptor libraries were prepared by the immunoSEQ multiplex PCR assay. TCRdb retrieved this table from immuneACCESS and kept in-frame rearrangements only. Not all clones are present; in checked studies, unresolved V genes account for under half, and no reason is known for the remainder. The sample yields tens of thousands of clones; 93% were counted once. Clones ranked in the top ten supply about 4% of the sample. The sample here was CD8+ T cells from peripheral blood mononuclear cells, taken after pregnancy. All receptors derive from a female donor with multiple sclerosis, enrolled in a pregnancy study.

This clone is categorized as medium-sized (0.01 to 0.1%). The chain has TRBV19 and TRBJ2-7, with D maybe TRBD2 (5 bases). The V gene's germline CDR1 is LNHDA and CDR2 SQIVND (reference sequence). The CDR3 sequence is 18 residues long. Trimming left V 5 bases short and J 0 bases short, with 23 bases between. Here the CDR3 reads CASSWETAYLRDSYEQYF. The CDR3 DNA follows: TGTGCCAGTAGTTGGGAGACCGCCTACCTCCGGGACTCCTACGAGCAGTACTTC.

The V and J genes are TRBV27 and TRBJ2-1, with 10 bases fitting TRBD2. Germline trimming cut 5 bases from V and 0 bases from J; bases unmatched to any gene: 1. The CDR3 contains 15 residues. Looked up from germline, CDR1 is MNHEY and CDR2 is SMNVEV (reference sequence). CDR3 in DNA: TGTGCCAGCAGTAGCGGGGGGGCCTCCTACAATGAGCAGTTCTTC. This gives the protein CASSSGGASYNEQFF.

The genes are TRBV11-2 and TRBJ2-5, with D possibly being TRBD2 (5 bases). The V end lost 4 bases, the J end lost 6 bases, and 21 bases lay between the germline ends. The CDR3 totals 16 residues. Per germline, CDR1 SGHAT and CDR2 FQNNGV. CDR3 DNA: TGTGCCAGCAGCTCCGCCCTTGACGGGGTAATGAAGACCCAGTACTTC. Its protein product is CASSSALDGVMKTQYF.

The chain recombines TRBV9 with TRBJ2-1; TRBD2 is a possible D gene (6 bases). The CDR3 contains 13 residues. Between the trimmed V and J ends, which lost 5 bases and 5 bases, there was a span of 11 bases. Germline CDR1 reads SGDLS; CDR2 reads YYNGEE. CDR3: CASRPGVHNEQFF. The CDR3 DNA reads TGTGCCAGCAGGCCGGGAGTGCACAATGAGCAGTTCTTC.

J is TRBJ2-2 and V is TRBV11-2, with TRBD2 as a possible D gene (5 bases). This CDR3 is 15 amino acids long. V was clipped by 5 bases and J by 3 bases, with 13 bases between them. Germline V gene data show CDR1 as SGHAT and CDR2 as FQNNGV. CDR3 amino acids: CASSPDLRYTGELFF. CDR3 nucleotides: TGTGCCAGCAGCCCGGACTTACGTTACACCGGGGAGCTGTTTTTT.

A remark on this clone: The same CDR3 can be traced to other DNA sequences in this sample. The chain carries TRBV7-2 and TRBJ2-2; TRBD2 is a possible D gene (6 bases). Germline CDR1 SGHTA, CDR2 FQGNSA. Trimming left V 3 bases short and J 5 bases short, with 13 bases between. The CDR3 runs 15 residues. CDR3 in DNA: TGTGCCAGCAGCTTTTCCGGGGGTGGAACCGGGGAGCTGTTTTTT. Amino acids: CASSFSGGGTGELFF.

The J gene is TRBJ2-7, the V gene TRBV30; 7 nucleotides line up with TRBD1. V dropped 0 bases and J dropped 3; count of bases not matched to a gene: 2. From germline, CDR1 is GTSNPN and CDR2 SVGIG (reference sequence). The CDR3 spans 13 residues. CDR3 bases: TGTGCCTGGAGTGTAGCAGGGGGCTACGAGCAGTACTTC. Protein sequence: CAWSVAGGYEQYF.

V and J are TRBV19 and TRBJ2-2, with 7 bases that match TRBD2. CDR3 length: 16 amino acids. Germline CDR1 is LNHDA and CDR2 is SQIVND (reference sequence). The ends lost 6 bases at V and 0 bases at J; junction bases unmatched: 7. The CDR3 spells CASSPWEGANTGELFF. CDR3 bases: TGTGCCAGTAGCCCATGGGAGGGCGCGAACACCGGGGAGCTGTTTTTT. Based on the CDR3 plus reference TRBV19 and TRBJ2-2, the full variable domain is DGGITQSPKYLFRKEGQNVTLSCEQNLNHDAMYWYRQDPGQGLRLIYYSQIVNDFQKGDIAEGYSVSREKKESFPLTVTSAQKNPTAFYLCASSPWEGANTGELFFGEGSRLTVL.

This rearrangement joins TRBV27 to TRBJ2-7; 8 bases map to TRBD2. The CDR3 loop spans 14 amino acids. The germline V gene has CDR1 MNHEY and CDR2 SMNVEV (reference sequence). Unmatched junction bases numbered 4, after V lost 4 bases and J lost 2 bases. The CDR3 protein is CASSSTSGTYEQYF. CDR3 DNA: TGTGCCAGCAGTTCTACTAGCGGCACCTACGAGCAGTACTTC.

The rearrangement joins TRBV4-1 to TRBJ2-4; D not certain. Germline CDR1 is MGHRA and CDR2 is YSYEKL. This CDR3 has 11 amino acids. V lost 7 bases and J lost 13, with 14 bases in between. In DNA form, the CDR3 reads TGCGCCAGCAAGGAAGGCGGTATACAGTACTTC. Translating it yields CASKEGGIQYF.

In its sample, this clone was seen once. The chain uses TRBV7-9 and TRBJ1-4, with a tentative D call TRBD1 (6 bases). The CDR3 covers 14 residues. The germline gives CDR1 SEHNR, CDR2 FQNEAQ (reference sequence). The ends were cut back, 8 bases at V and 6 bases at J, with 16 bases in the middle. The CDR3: CASVGGAMDEKLFF. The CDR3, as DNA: TGTGCCAGCGTCGGGGGGGCGATGGATGAAAAACTGTTTTTT.

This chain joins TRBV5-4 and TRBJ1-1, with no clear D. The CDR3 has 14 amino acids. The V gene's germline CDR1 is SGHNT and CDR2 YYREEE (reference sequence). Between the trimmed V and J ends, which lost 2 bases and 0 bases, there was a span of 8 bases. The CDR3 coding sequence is TGTGCCAGCAGCTTAGTCGCTATGAACACTGAAGCTTTCTTT. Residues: CASSLVAMNTEAFF.

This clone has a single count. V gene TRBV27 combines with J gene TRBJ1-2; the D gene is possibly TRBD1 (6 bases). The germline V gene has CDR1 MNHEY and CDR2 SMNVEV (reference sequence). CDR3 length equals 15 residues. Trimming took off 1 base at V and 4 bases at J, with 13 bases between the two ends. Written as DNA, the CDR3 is TGTGCCAGCAGTTTATACCCAGGGGTTGTCTATGGCTACACCTTC. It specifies CASSLYPGVVYGYTF.

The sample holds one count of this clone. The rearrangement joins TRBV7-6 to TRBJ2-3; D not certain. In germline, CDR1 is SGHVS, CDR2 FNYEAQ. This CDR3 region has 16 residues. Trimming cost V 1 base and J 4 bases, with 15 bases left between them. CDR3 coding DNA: TGTGCCAGCAGCTTAGGAGGTATGGGTCGGGCAGATACGCAGTATTTT. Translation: CASSLGGMGRADTQYF. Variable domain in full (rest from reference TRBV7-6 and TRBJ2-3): GAGVSQSPRYKVTKRGQDVALRCDPISGHVSLYWYRQALGQGPEFLTYFNYEAQQDKSGLPNDRFSAERPEGSISTLTIQRTEQRDSAMYRCASSLGGMGRADTQYFGPGTRLTVL.

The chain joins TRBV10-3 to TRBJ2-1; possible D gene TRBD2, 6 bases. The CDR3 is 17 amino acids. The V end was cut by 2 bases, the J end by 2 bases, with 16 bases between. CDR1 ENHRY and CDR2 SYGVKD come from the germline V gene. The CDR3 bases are TGTGCCATCAGTGAGGCAATACTAGCCTCCACCTACAATGAGCAGTTCTTC. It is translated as CAISEAILASTYNEQFF.

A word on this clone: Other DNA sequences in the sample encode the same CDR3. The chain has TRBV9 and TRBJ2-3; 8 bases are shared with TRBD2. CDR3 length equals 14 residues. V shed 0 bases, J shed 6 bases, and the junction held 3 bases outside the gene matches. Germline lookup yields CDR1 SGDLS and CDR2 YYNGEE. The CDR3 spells CASSVGGGGDTQYF. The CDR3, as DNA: TGTGCCAGCAGCGTAGGAGGCGGGGGGGATACGCAGTATTTT.

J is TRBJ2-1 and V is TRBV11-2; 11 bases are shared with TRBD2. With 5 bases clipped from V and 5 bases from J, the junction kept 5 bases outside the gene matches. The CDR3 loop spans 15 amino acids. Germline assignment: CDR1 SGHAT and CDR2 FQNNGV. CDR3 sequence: CASSPLAGGDNEQFF. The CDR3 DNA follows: TGTGCCAGCAGCCCGTTAGCGGGGGGGGACAATGAGCAGTTCTTC. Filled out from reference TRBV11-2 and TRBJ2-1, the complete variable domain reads EAGVAQSPRYKIIEKRQSVAFWCNPISGHATLYWYQQILGQGPKLLIQFQNNGVVDDSQLPKDRFSAERLKGVDSTLKIQPAKLEDSAVYLCASSPLAGGDNEQFFGPGTRLTVL.

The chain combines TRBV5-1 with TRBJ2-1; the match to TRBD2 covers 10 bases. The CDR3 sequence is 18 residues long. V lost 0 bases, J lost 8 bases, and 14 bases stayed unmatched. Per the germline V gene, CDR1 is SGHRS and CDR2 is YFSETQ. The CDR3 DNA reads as TGCGCCAGCAGCTTGGCTCAAACTCTAGCGGGAGTAGGCGATGAGCAGTTCTTC. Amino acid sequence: CASSLAQTLAGVGDEQFF.

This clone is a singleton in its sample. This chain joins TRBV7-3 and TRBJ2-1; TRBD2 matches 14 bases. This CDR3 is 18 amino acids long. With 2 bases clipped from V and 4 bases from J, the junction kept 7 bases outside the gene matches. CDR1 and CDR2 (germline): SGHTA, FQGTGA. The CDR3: CASSLGLAGGKRYNEQFF. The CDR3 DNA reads TGTGCCAGCAGCTTAGGACTAGCGGGGGGAAAGAGATACAATGAGCAGTTCTTC.

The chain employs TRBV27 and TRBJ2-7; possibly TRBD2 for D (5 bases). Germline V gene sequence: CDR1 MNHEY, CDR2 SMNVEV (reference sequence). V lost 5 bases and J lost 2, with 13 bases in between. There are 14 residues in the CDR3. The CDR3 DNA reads TGTGCCAGCAGTCCCCGGGAACAGCCCTACGAGCAGTACTTC. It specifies CASSPREQPYEQYF.

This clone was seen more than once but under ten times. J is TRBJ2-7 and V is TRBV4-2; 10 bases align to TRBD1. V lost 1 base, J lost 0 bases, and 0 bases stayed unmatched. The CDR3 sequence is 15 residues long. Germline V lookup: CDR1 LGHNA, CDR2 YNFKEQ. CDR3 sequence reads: CASSQGTGGSYEQYF. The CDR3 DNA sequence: TGTGCCAGCAGCCAAGGGACAGGGGGCTCCTACGAGCAGTACTTC.

CDR3 bases: TGTGCCAGCAGCGAGGCCCCAGGATCCTCCTACGAGCAGTACTTC. Translated, it gives CASSEAPGSSYEQYF. The rearrangement links TRBV9 to TRBJ2-7; D is unresolved. The germline CDR1 and CDR2 sequences are SGDLS and YYNGEE. Trimming left V 3 bases short and J 0 bases short, with 13 bases between. This CDR3 is 15 amino acids long.